The TCR beta chain described here comes from a study of blood T cell dynamics during melanoma immunotherapy. Time point described: pre-treatment baseline. Each bulk PBMC sample had roughly 400 ng DNA loaded. Here immunoSEQ multiplex PCR was the method, and the copy in TCRdb shows in-frame clones only, minus some. The sample gives about 13,000 clones, roughly nine tenths of which show up once; 3% to 4% is in the top ten. The TCR was taken from a human donor with melanoma. The source material was blood, sampled from a patient treated with checkpoint blockade.

The CDR3 reads CASSGSSYNEQFF. CDR3 sequence (DNA): TGTGCCTCCAGCGGGAGCTCCTACAATGAGCAGTTCTTC. The chain joins TRBV19 to TRBJ2-1; 8 bases match TRBD2. The V and J ends lost 11 bases and 0 bases, in that order; junction bases with no gene match: 3. Germline V CDR1 and CDR2: LNHDA, SQIVND (reference sequence). The CDR3 totals 13 residues.